This T cell receptor (beta chain) is from a study of CD8 T cells in Susac syndrome. Random-hexamer reverse transcription was applied to about 0.45 to 1 ug RNA. TCRdb reanalysed the immunoSEQ multiplex PCR reads using MiXCR and keeps one entry per CDR3 protein. Among about 290,000 distinct CDR3 sequences, approximately 89% were seen once, and the ten largest hold around 0.18%. Germline assignment: CDR1 SEHNR and CDR2 FQNEAQ (reference sequence). The CDR3 has 15 amino acids. V shed 3 bases and J shed 8 bases, with 19 bases lying between them. This receptor was taken from a human donor with multiple sclerosis. The rearrangement uses TRBV7-9 and TRBJ1-2; no clear D gene. The specimen was CD8+ T cells from PBMCs. CDR3 region: CASSFPGLGSGGYTF. CDR3 in DNA: TGTGCCAGCAGCTTTCCCGGGCTGGGATCGGGGGGCTACACCTTC.